This is a list of T cell receptor beta chains from one sample in a study of T cell repertoires in cytomegalovirus infection. TCRdb re-called the reads through MiXCR, storing one row per CDR3 protein. The sample has around 450,000 distinct CDR3 sequences; approximately 33% are singletons. Sequencing was performed on PBMCs. The receptors derive from a human donor in good health (CMV status not recorded). Some clones in this sample may be carry-over from other donors' samples. The CDR3 runs from the conserved cysteine through the conserved F or W. The D gene is left open where the match is weak. Some rows mark clone size as missing; the rest say once, few, many or name a class of expanded clone.

TRBJ1-4 NA NA TRBV27 CACSLKQGPSEKLFF TGTGCCTGCAGTCTAAAACAGGGCCCCTCCGAAAAACTGTTTTTT
TRBJ1-2 NA NA TRBV4-1 CASSLRLERRTNYGYTF TGCGCCAGCAGCCTGAGGCTGGAGAGGAGGACTAACTATGGCTACACCTTC
TRBJ1-6 NA NA TRBV6-5 CASSYTASSYNSPLHF TGTGCCAGCAGTTACACCGCTAGCTCCTATAATTCACCCCTCCACTTT
TRBJ2-3 once TRBD2 TRBV27 CASSISGLAWPRDTQYF TGTGCCAGCAGTATCTCGGGACTAGCGTGGCCCAGGGATACGCAGTATTTT
TRBJ2-7 once NA TRBV9 CASSVAAGVVYEQYF TGTGCCAGCAGCGTAGCCGCTGGAGTTGTCTACGAGCAGTACTTC
TRBJ2-7 NA NA TRBV28 CASSLSATSYEQYF TGTGCCAGCAGTCTATCTGCAACCTCCTACGAGCAGTACTTC
TRBJ1-1 NA NA TRBV7-9 CASSGNEAFF TGTGCCAGCAGCGGTAATGAAGCTTTCTTT
TRBJ1-2 few NA TRBV6-2/TRBV6-3 CASSQGTNRNYGYTF TGTGCCAGCAGTCAAGGGACAAATCGGAACTATGGCTACACCTTC
TRBJ1-1 NA NA TRBV4-1 CASSQERGRGTEAFF TGCGCCAGCAGCCAAGAACGCGGCAGGGGCACTGAAGCTTTCTTT
TRBJ1-5 few TRBD1 TRBV20-1 CSARGPDRGSGQPQHF TGCAGTGCTAGAGGACCTGACAGGGGATCAGGCCAGCCCCAGCATTTT
TRBJ2-6 NA TRBD1 TRBV6-5 CASSYSGTGSGANVLTF TGTGCCAGCAGTTACTCGGGGACAGGGAGTGGGGCCAACGTCCTGACTTTC
TRBJ1-1 NA TRBD1 TRBV5-1 CASSLTGQAYTEAFF TGCGCCAGCAGCTTGACGGGACAGGCGTACACTGAAGCTTTCTTT
TRBJ2-1 many TRBD1 TRBV7-3 CASSLGQGNNEQFF TGTGCCAGCAGCTTAGGACAGGGTAACAATGAGCAGTTCTTC
TRBJ2-2 few NA TRBV11-3 CASSLDGQSTGELFF TGTGCCAGCAGCTTAGATGGACAGAGCACCGGGGAGCTGTTTTTT
TRBJ2-7 NA TRBD2 TRBV12-3/TRBV12-4 CASRGGMGPSSYEQYF TGTGCCAGCAGGGGGGGGATGGGGCCAAGCTCCTACGAGCAGTACTTC
TRBJ2-7 NA TRBD1 TRBV25-1 CASSEFGQGAYEQYF TGTGCCAGCAGTGAATTCGGACAGGGGGCCTACGAGCAGTACTTC